A single sample is the source of the 17 T cell receptor beta chains below, sequenced in a study of blood T cell repertoires in COVID-19. Assay used: immunoSEQ multiplex PCR; TCRdb lists only in-frame clones, some missing. The repertoire holds 150,000 or so clones, roughly 85% seen once, with nearly 4.5% in the top ten. Source material: PBMCs or T cells enriched from blood (not recorded which). These TCRs come from a woman aged 45 to 65 who had recovered from COVID-19.

The V and J genes are TRBV4-2 and TRBJ1-1, with TRBD1 identical over 9 bases. The CDR3 is 16 amino acids. J gave up 1 base and V 0 bases, and 3 bases lay outside the gene matches. CDR1 is LGHNA and CDR2 is YNFKEQ in the germline V gene. The DNA of the CDR3 is TGTGCCAGCAGCCAAGATTGGGACAGGGAGAACACTGAAGCTTTCTTT. Translating it yields CASSQDWDRENTEAFF.

The chain employs TRBV12-3 or TRBV12-4 and TRBJ1-1; no definite D call. The CDR3 loop spans 12 amino acids. The V gene lost 6 bases and the J gene lost 4 bases, with 9 bases spanning the gap. The CDR3 reads CASSPRSTEAFF. DNA of the CDR3: TGTGCCAGCAGCCCGAGGAGCACTGAAGCTTTCTTT.

The genes are TRBV7-9 and TRBJ2-1; TRBD2 matches at 7 bases. The CDR3 has 16 amino acids. Germline CDR1 reads SEHNR; CDR2 reads FQNEAQ (reference sequence). With 5 bases clipped from V and 0 bases from J, the junction kept 7 bases outside the gene matches. CDR3 DNA sequence: TGTGCCAGCAGCCCCGGGGGAGGGCCCTCCTACAATGAGCAGTTCTTC. This gives the protein CASSPGGGPSYNEQFF.

The CDR3 spells CASSRYWGQGPTDTQYF. The CDR3, as DNA: TGTGCCAGCAGCCGCTATTGGGGGCAGGGTCCCACAGATACGCAGTATTTT. The chain carries TRBV5-6 and TRBJ2-3, with a tentative D call TRBD1 (6 bases). Germline V lookup: CDR1 SGHDT, CDR2 YYEEEE. The CDR3 totals 17 residues. With 4 bases removed from V and 2 bases from J, the gap between germline ends came to 20 bases.

This clone was observed a single time. The chain recombines TRBV7-9 with TRBJ1-4; 7 bases match TRBD1. This CDR3 has 13 residues. The V and J ends lost 4 bases and 8 bases, in that order; junction bases with no gene match: 4. Germline V gene data show CDR1 as SEHNR and CDR2 as FQNEAQ (reference sequence). DNA for the CDR3: TGTGCCAGCAGCTCACGACAGGGCGAAAAACTGTTTTTT. This encodes CASSSRQGEKLFF.

This clone was picked up many times. The chain has TRBV28 and TRBJ2-3; 10 nucleotides agree with TRBD1. This CDR3 contains 15 residues. Germline CDR1 is MDHEN and CDR2 is SYDVKM. The J segment lost 2 bases and the V segment lost 2 bases, leaving 1 base of the junction unmatched. Written as DNA, the CDR3 is TGTGCCAGCAGTTTAGGGACAGGGGTCACAGATACGCAGTATTTT. Translated, it gives CASSLGTGVTDTQYF. Full variable domain (missing parts from reference TRBV28 and TRBJ2-3): DVKVTQSSRYLVKRTGEKVFLECVQDMDHENMFWYRQDPGLGLRLIYFSYDVKMKEKGDIPEGYSVSREKKERFSLILESASTNQTSMYLCASSLGTGVTDTQYFGPGTRLTVL.

The chain is built from TRBV11-3 and TRBJ2-1; 11 bases agree with TRBD2. Germline assignment: CDR1 SGHNT and CDR2 YENEEA. Trimming at V came to 0 bases and at J to 4 bases, leaving 8 bases not matched to a gene. This CDR3 contains 18 residues. CDR3 amino acids: CASSLDQGGTSGYNEQFF. The CDR3 DNA reads TGTGCCAGCAGCTTAGATCAGGGCGGGACTAGCGGATACAATGAGCAGTTCTTC.

The chain recombines TRBV6-5 with TRBJ1-1; TRBD1 is a possible D gene (5 bases). The CDR3 totals 15 residues. Germline loops: CDR1 MNHEY, CDR2 SVGAGI. Between the trimmed V and J ends, which lost 0 bases and 3 bases, there was a span of 11 bases. The CDR3 DNA follows: TGTGCCAGCAGTTACTCGGGCGGGACCGACACTGAAGCTTTCTTT. It encodes CASSYSGGTDTEAFF.

This sequence joins TRBV7-9 and TRBJ2-6; 12 nucleotides agree with TRBD1. V shed 5 bases and J 2 bases; nucleotides not matched to a gene: 4. CDR1 is SEHNR and CDR2 is FQNEAQ in the germline V gene (reference sequence). The CDR3 totals 17 residues. The CDR3 here is CASSLGTGGTGANVLTF. For the CDR3, the DNA is TGTGCCAGCAGCCTAGGGACAGGGGGCACTGGGGCCAACGTCCTGACTTTC.

This chain uses TRBV2 with TRBJ1-1; perhaps TRBD1 as D (6 bases). The germline CDR1 and CDR2 sequences are SNHLY and FYNNEI. The CDR3 loop spans 13 amino acids. V was shortened by 7 bases and J by 7 bases, with 16 bases between the two germline ends. CDR3 bases: TGTGCCAGCACCCTCAAGGGGGGGCTTGAAGCTTTCTTT. Protein sequence: CASTLKGGLEAFF.

The J gene is TRBJ2-2, the V gene TRBV27, with D hard to call. The CDR3 consists of 12 residues. V was trimmed by 6 bases and J by 5 bases, leaving 7 bases between them. Germline V CDR1 and CDR2: MNHEY, SMNVEV (reference sequence). In DNA form, the CDR3 reads TGTGCCAGCAGGAGGCATACCGGGGAGCTGTTTTTT. The encoded protein is CASRRHTGELFF.

J is TRBJ1-2 and V is TRBV9; 7 bases line up with TRBD1. The CDR3 extends over 15 amino acids. Germline V gives CDR1 SGDLS, CDR2 YYNGEE. With V trimmed by 2 bases and J by 2 bases, 6 bases remained unmatched. The CDR3 coding sequence is TGTGCCAGCAGCGTCGGAGGGGGCTTAAACTATGGCTACACCTTC. Translated: CASSVGGGLNYGYTF.

This clone turned up a few times. The chain is built from TRBV12-5 and TRBJ2-1; 11 nucleotides agree with TRBD2. CDR1 and CDR2 (germline): LGHNT, FRNRAP. Trimming took 0 bases from V and 3 from J; bases not matched to a gene: 7. This CDR3 contains 18 residues. The CDR3 reads CASGLVYRLAGIYNEQFF. The CDR3 coding sequence is TGTGCTAGTGGTTTGGTATACAGACTAGCGGGGATCTACAATGAGCAGTTCTTC.

The V and J genes are TRBV27 and TRBJ2-3, with D unresolved. Trimming stripped 2 bases from V and 0 bases from J, with 9 bases between. From germline, CDR1 is MNHEY and CDR2 SMNVEV (reference sequence). The CDR3 spans 15 residues. The CDR3 DNA reads as TGTGCCAGCAGTTTACAGCCTAGAAGCACAGATACGCAGTATTTT. Translation gives CASSLQPRSTDTQYF.

Worth noting for this clone: One end of the junction does not line up with germline, which may come from a read error. This chain's CDR3 is CASSQDFGGVIHF. CDR3 nucleotide sequence: TGTGCCAGCAGCCAAGATTTCGGCGGGGTTATCCACTTC. The V and J genes are TRBV3-1 (or the pseudogene TRBV3-2) and TRBJ1-2; no reliable D call. CDR3 length equals 13 residues. The germline CDR1 and CDR2 sequences are LGHDT and YNNKEL (reference sequence).

This clone was seen more than once but under ten times. The gene calls are TRBV4-3 and TRBJ1-1; no reliable D call. From germline, CDR1 is LGHNA and CDR2 YSLEER. The CDR3 consists of 12 residues. Trimming left V 4 bases short and J 4 bases short, with 7 bases between. Here the CDR3 DNA reads TGCGCCAGCAGCCGGGGAGGCACTGAAGCTTTCTTT. It translates to CASSRGGTEAFF.

This clone showed up just a few times. The V and J genes are TRBV5-6 and TRBJ1-2; D perhaps matches TRBD1 (5 bases). The CDR3 has 14 amino acids. Germline-derived CDR1 and CDR2 are SGHDT and YYEEEE. V shed 4 bases and J shed 4 bases, with 14 bases lying between them. CDR3 nucleotides: TGTGCCAGCAGCCTTTCGGGACTCAGCTATGGCTACACCTTC. It translates to CASSLSGLSYGYTF.